Presented here are 11 T cell receptor beta chains from one specimen sequenced in a study of blood T cell repertoires in COVID-19. Measured with immunoSEQ multiplex PCR; TCRdb has only the in-frame clones, and not every one. The data show about 29,000 clones, around 74% seen once. Sequencing was performed on peripheral blood. Receptors originate from a woman aged 70 to 79 with active or convalescent COVID-19.

CDR3 bases: TGTGCCAGCAGTCTTCAGAGAGGCGAGGAGTTCTTC. Amino acid sequence: CASSLQRGEEFF. The chain recombines TRBV6-6 with TRBJ2-1, with D unclear. The CDR3 is 12 amino acids. Trimming removed 5 bases from V and 14 bases from J, with 16 bases in between. Per the germline V gene, CDR1 is MNHNY and CDR2 is SVGAGI (reference sequence).

The CDR3 sequence is CASSQGRASGNTIYF. The CDR3 nucleotides read TGTGCCAGCAGCCAAGGGAGGGCCTCTGGAAACACCATATATTTT. V usage is TRBV14 and J usage is TRBJ1-3; D ambiguous. V lost 1 base, J lost 0 bases, and 7 bases lay in between. Per the germline V gene, CDR1 is SGHDN and CDR2 is FVKESK. The CDR3 totals 15 residues.

This chain joins TRBV30 and TRBJ1-3; no clear D gene. V lost 1 base and J lost 4, with 11 bases in between. CDR1 GTSNPN and CDR2 SVGIG come from the germline V gene (reference sequence). The CDR3 has 14 residues. In nucleotides, the CDR3 is TGTGCCTGGAGTGCCCCTGAGGGAGGAAACACCATATATTTT. This sequence encodes CAWSAPEGGNTIYF. Looking up the rest from reference TRBV30 and TRBJ1-3 gives the full variable domain: SQTIHQWPATLVQPVGSPLSLECTVEGTSNPNLYWYRQAAGRGLQLLFYSVGIGQISSEVPQNLSASRPQDRQFILSSKKLLLSDSGFYLCAWSAPEGGNTIYFGEGSWLTVV.

This chain uses TRBV5-8 with TRBJ2-1; 9 bases are shared with TRBD1. The CDR3 is 11 amino acids. The V gene's germline CDR1 is SGHTS and CDR2 YDEGEE. J gave up 14 bases and V 2 bases, and 2 bases lay outside the gene matches. CDR3 protein: CASSLGTGKFF. CDR3 DNA: TGTGCCAGCAGCTTAGGGACAGGGAAGTTCTTC.

The chain joins TRBV27 to TRBJ2-3, with 9 bases aligning to TRBD2. Germline V gene sequence: CDR1 MNHEY, CDR2 SMNVEV (reference sequence). V dropped 1 base and J dropped 9; count of bases not matched to a gene: 8. This CDR3 contains 15 residues. This chain's CDR3 is CASSLYGLTSGTQYF. CDR3 sequence (DNA): TGTGCCAGCAGTTTATACGGGCTGACTAGCGGAACGCAGTATTTT.

The rearrangement uses TRBV5-1 and TRBJ2-3, with D uncertain. The CDR3 consists of 15 residues. Germline loops: CDR1 SGHRS, CDR2 YFSETQ. The V end was cut by 4 bases, the J end by 0 bases, with 12 bases between. Here the CDR3 DNA reads TGCGCCAGCAGCCTACAGACATCTAGCACAGATACGCAGTATTTT. Its protein product is CASSLQTSSTDTQYF.

As DNA, the CDR3 is TGCGCCAGCAGCTTGTCGCAGGAAAATTCACCCCTCCACTTT. Its translation: CASSLSQENSPLHF. The V and J genes are TRBV5-1 and TRBJ1-6, with unresolved D. The V gene lost 1 base and the J gene lost 7 bases, with 9 bases spanning the gap. The germline CDR1 and CDR2 sequences are SGHRS and YFSETQ. This CDR3 is built from 14 residues.

DNA of the CDR3: TGTGCCAGCAGTTACTCACGTAGCGGGAGGTCAGATACGCAGTATTTT. It encodes CASSYSRSGRSDTQYF. J is TRBJ2-3 and V is TRBV6-2 or TRBV6-3; TRBD2 matches 10 bases. Trimming at V came to 0 bases and at J to 4 bases, leaving 4 bases not matched to a gene. This CDR3 is built from 16 residues. Germline lookup yields CDR1 MNHEY and CDR2 SVGEGT.

The chain recombines TRBV5-5 with TRBJ2-7, with 9 bases matching TRBD2. Germline CDR1 reads SGHKS; CDR2 reads YYEKEE (reference sequence). This CDR3 contains 17 residues. The J segment lost 3 bases and the V segment lost 4 bases, leaving 14 bases of the junction unmatched. The CDR3 DNA reads as TGTGCCAGCAGCCCAGACGACATAGCGGGAGTAGGCTACGAGCAGTACTTC. This sequence encodes CASSPDDIAGVGYEQYF.

The chain combines TRBV2 with TRBJ2-7; a weak D match, TRBD1 (6 bases). The germline gives CDR1 SNHLY, CDR2 FYNNEI. This CDR3 comprises 11 residues. Between the trimmed V and J ends, which lost 8 bases and 12 bases, there was a span of 17 bases. The CDR3 nucleotides are TGTGCCAGCCTCTTCCGGGACAAGCTGTACTTC. Encoded protein: CASLFRDKLYF.

The chain recombines TRBV30 with TRBJ1-2; tentatively, D is TRBD1 (6 bases). This CDR3 is 16 amino acids long. Trimming left V 5 bases short and J 0 bases short, with 19 bases between. In germline, CDR1 is GTSNPN, CDR2 SVGIG (reference sequence). The CDR3 loop is CAWHVGQTRPNYGYTF. The CDR3 region has the DNA TGTGCCTGGCACGTCGGACAGACGCGACCTAACTATGGCTACACCTTC.